The rows below give T cell receptor beta chains drawn from one sample of a study of blood T cell repertoires in COVID-19. Measured with immunoSEQ multiplex PCR; TCRdb has only the in-frame clones, and not every one. The sample shows about 52,000 clones, just under 90% of them seen only once. The source material was peripheral blood. Receptors originate from a man older than 75 with active or convalescent COVID-19. CDR3s include the opening cysteine and the closing phenylalanine or tryptophan. A D gene is named only where the DNA matches it firmly. Clone sizes are given selectively: once, few, many, or a class where the clone is expanded.

v_call	j_call	clone_size	d_call	cdr3_aa	cdr3_nt
TRBV27	TRBJ2-7	few	NA	CASKRGLEQYF	TGTGCCAGCAAAAGGGGCCTCGAGCAGTACTTC
TRBV5-5	TRBJ1-2	NA	NA	CASNLGGSDYGYTF	TGTGCCAGCAACCTAGGTGGGAGCGACTATGGCTACACCTTC
TRBV6-5	TRBJ1-1	NA	TRBD1	CASSWEGQGNTEAFF	TGTGCCAGCAGTTGGGAGGGACAGGGGAACACTGAAGCTTTCTTT
TRBV18	TRBJ1-4	NA	NA	CASSPSGEGEKLFF	TGTGCCAGCTCACCATCCGGGGAGGGGGAAAAACTGTTTTTT
TRBV6-4	TRBJ2-2	NA	TRBD2	CATSSLGGGYTGELFF	TGTGCCACCTCCTCTCTGGGCGGGGGTTACACCGGGGAGCTGTTTTTT
TRBV5-8	TRBJ2-7	once	TRBD2	CASSRRGTSGSYEQYF	TGTGCCAGCAGCCGACGAGGGACTAGCGGATCCTACGAGCAGTACTTC
TRBV6-6	TRBJ1-4	NA	TRBD1	CASSPGQINEKLFF	TGTGCCAGCAGTCCGGGACAGATTAATGAAAAACTGTTTTTT
TRBV7-9	TRBJ2-7	NA	TRBD1	CASSFGTGPYEQYF	TGTGCCAGCAGCTTCGGGACAGGGCCCTACGAGCAGTACTTC
TRBV2	TRBJ2-7	NA	TRBD1	CASSEARTGGGYEQYF	TGTGCCAGCAGTGAAGCAAGGACAGGGGGCGGATACGAGCAGTACTTC
TRBV5-6	TRBJ2-4	NA	NA	CASTTYGREDIQYF	TGTGCCAGCACCACCTACGGCAGGGAGGACATTCAGTACTTC
TRBV28	TRBJ1-2	NA	NA	CASSLGGTLYGYTF	TGTGCCAGCAGTTTAGGCGGGACTCTCTATGGCTACACCTTC
TRBV19	TRBJ1-3	NA	NA	CASSQVESGNTIYF	TGTGCCAGTAGTCAGGTCGAATCTGGAAACACCATATATTTT
TRBV7-2	TRBJ1-4	NA	NA	CASSLVQAQGKLFF	TGTGCCAGCAGCTTAGTACAGGCTCAAGGAAAACTGTTTTTT
TRBV11-2	TRBJ2-7	NA	TRBD2	CASSLGGTSGREQYF	TGTGCCAGCAGCTTAGGCGGGACTAGCGGGCGCGAGCAGTACTTC
TRBV28	TRBJ1-6	once	TRBD1	CASSSRQGAPTPLHF	TGTGCCAGCAGTTCGCGACAGGGAGCTCCTACACCCCTCCACTTT
TRBV10-3	TRBJ2-1	NA	NA	CAISENIGSGYNEQFF	TGTGCCATCAGTGAGAACATAGGCTCAGGCTACAATGAGCAGTTCTTC
TRBV6-6	TRBJ2-3	NA	TRBD1	CASSKRQGPSTDTQYF	TGTGCCAGCAGTAAACGACAGGGACCAAGCACAGATACGCAGTATTTT
TRBV27	TRBJ2-7	once	NA	CASSPRLDYEQYF	TGTGCCAGCAGTCCGCGGTTAGACTACGAGCAGTACTTC
TRBV10-3	TRBJ1-3	NA	NA	CAINGGSGNTIYF	TGTGCCATCAACGGGGGGTCCGGAAACACCATATATTTT
TRBV5-5	TRBJ1-4	NA	TRBD1	CASSGTVNEKLFF	TGTGCCAGCAGCGGGACAGTAAATGAAAAACTGTTTTTT
TRBV28	TRBJ2-3	NA	NA	CASNSVPGATDTQYF	TGTGCCAGCAATTCGGTACCGGGAGCTACAGATACGCAGTATTTT
TRBV11-2	TRBJ2-7	NA	TRBD1	CASSSDRDSYEQYF	TGTGCCAGCAGCTCTGACAGGGACTCCTACGAGCAGTACTTC
TRBV11-2	TRBJ2-1	once	NA	CASSRLAGPYNEQFF	TGTGCCAGCAGTCGACTGGCGGGGCCATACAATGAGCAGTTCTTC
TRBV18	TRBJ2-2	NA	NA	CASSPSTPPGELFF	TGTGCCAGCTCACCATCTACTCCCCCCGGGGAGCTGTTTTTT
TRBV21-1	TRBJ2-7	NA	NA	CASSFRLKEGGYEQYF	TGTGCCAGCAGCTTCCGATTGAAGGAGGGAGGCTACGAGCAGTACTTC
TRBV28	TRBJ2-6	NA	NA	CACLDYSGANVLTF	TGTGCCTGTCTAGACTACTCTGGGGCCAACGTCCTGACTTTC
TRBV9	TRBJ2-4	NA	TRBD2	CASSPLLAGGWNIQYF	TGTGCCAGCAGCCCCCTCCTAGCGGGAGGGTGGAACATTCAGTACTTC
TRBV6-4	TRBJ1-4	NA	NA	CASSEHRNEKLFF	TGTGCCAGCAGTGAACACCGTAATGAAAAACTGTTTTTT
TRBV5-4	TRBJ1-1	once	NA	CASTLSTRNTEAFF	TGTGCCAGCACCTTAAGTACGAGGAACACTGAAGCTTTCTTT
TRBV25-1	TRBJ1-6	NA	NA	CASSPTQGNNSPLHF	TGTGCCAGCAGTCCAACTCAGGGGAATAATTCACCCCTCCACTTT
TRBV7-3	TRBJ2-5	once	TRBD2	CASSRLGTSSQETQYF	TGTGCCAGCAGCCGCCTTGGGACTAGCAGCCAAGAGACCCAGTACTTC
TRBV19	TRBJ2-7	NA	TRBD1	CASSPPGQPYEQYF	TGTGCCAGTAGTCCTCCGGGACAGCCCTACGAGCAGTACTTC